A selection of T cell receptor beta chains follows, all from one sample in a study of cytotoxic CD8 clonotypes in ibrutinib-treated CLL. This table comes from immunoSEQ multiplex PCR, and its TCRdb copy is limited to in-frame clones, with some not included. The repertoire has about 120,000 clones, roughly 60% of them found once; the top ten carry under 45%. The source was PBMCs, collected after 24 months of ibrutinib treatment. The receptors originated from a human donor with chronic lymphocytic leukemia. The CDR3 runs from the conserved cysteine through the conserved F or W. Fields, in order: V gene, J gene, D gene, clone size, CDR3 protein, CDR3 DNA. A D gene is named only where the DNA matches it firmly. Rows may omit the clone size; those that give it use once, few, many or a size class.

TRBV4-1	TRBJ2-3	.	.	CASSQVLDTQYF	TGCGCCAGCAGCCAGGTGTTAGATACGCAGTATTTT
TRBV4-2	TRBJ2-2	TRBD2	.	CASSQDLASGSYTGELFF	TGTGCCAGCAGCCAAGATTTGGCTAGCGGGAGCTACACCGGGGAGCTGTTTTTT
TRBV11-1	TRBJ2-2	TRBD1	.	CASSPDRGRTGELFF	TGTGCCAGCAGCCCCGACAGGGGTCGGACCGGGGAGCTGTTTTTT
TRBV6-6	TRBJ1-1	.	.	CASSYSGLKNTEAFF	TGTGCCAGCAGTTACTCAGGGCTAAAGAACACTGAAGCTTTCTTT
TRBV11-1	TRBJ1-4	TRBD1	few	CASSPGQGYEKLFF	TGTGCCAGCAGCCCGGGACAGGGGTATGAAAAACTGTTTTTT
TRBV9	TRBJ2-2	.	.	CASRRGVSGELFF	TGTGCCAGCAGGAGGGGGGTATCCGGGGAGCTGTTTTTT
TRBV19	TRBJ1-1	.	once	CASIRPGGRTTEAFF	TGTGCCAGTATACGACCGGGCGGAAGGACCACTGAAGCTTTCTTT
TRBV5-6	TRBJ2-7	.	.	CASSLKSYEQYF	TGTGCCAGCAGCCTCAAGAGTTACGAGCAGTACTTC
TRBV30	TRBJ1-3	TRBD1	.	CAGRDRRNTIYF	TGTGCCGGCCGGGACAGGCGGAACACCATATATTTT
TRBV30	TRBJ2-7	TRBD2	.	CAWTGGRRQYF	TGTGCCTGGACGGGGGGTCGCCGGCAGTACTTC
TRBV29-1	TRBJ2-7	.	.	CSVPGAHYEQYF	TGCAGCGTTCCGGGTGCACACTACGAGCAGTACTTC
TRBV11-2	TRBJ2-1	.	few	CASSPGLDNEQFF	TGTGCCAGCAGCCCGGGACTTGATAATGAGCAGTTCTTC
TRBV18	TRBJ1-6	TRBD1	.	CASSGTGNNSPLHF	TGTGCCAGCTCAGGGACAGGGAATAATTCACCCCTCCACTTT
TRBV6-5	TRBJ1-6	.	few	CASHRDIESPLHF	TGTGCCTCCCACCGGGACATCGAGTCACCCCTCCACTTT
TRBV30	TRBJ1-6	.	few	CAWRVGDSPLHF	TGTGCCTGGAGGGTGGGGGATTCACCCCTCCACTTT
TRBV7-2	TRBJ1-4	.	.	CASSTGTGEKLFF	TGTGCCAGCAGCACGGGGACCGGTGAAAAACTGTTTTTT
TRBV19	TRBJ1-5	.	.	CASSIKAGQPQHF	TGTGCCAGTAGTATAAAGGCAGGACAGCCCCAGCATTTT
TRBV5-1	TRBJ2-7	TRBD1	.	CASSPTGVSSYEQYF	TGCGCCAGCAGCCCGACAGGGGTCAGCTCCTACGAGCAGTACTTC
TRBV2	TRBJ2-7	.	.	CASRDTEVLYEQYF	TGTGCCAGCAGGGACACGGAGGTGTTATACGAGCAGTACTTC
TRBV18	TRBJ2-1	.	.	CASSPAAGYNEQFF	TGTGCCAGCTCACCAGCGGCGGGTTACAATGAGCAGTTCTTC
TRBV5-1	TRBJ2-7	TRBD2	.	CASSRGGGPSEQYF	TGCGCCAGCAGCCGCGGGGGGGGGCCCTCCGAGCAGTACTTC
TRBV27	TRBJ2-1	TRBD2	few	CASNRLAGYYNEQFF	TGTGCCAGCAATAGACTAGCGGGGTATTACAATGAGCAGTTCTTC
TRBV5-1	TRBJ1-2	.	few	CASSSDRHGYTF	TGCGCCAGCAGCTCCGATAGGCATGGCTACACCTTC
TRBV11-2	TRBJ2-1	TRBD2	.	CASSLGLAGSYNEQFF	TGTGCCAGCAGCTTAGGATTAGCGGGGAGCTACAATGAGCAGTTCTTC
TRBV30	TRBJ2-1	TRBD2	.	CAWSLAGGPREQFF	TGTGCCTGGAGTCTTGCGGGGGGGCCCCGGGAGCAGTTCTTC
TRBV25-1	TRBJ1-2	TRBD1	few	CATTGTGPAGGYTF	TGTGCCACGACTGGGACAGGGCCGGCGGGTGGCTACACCTTC
TRBV30	TRBJ2-6	TRBD1	.	CAWSVGTASGANVLTF	TGTGCCTGGAGTGTTGGGACAGCCTCTGGGGCCAACGTCCTGACTTTC
TRBV30	TRBJ2-7	.	.	CAWSGYRDEQYF	TGTGCCTGGAGTGGCTACCGGGACGAGCAGTACTTC
TRBV6-1	TRBJ2-7	TRBD1	.	CASSEDRVRYEQYF	TGTGCCAGCAGTGAGGACAGGGTAAGATACGAGCAGTACTTC
TRBV27	TRBJ1-6	TRBD1	.	CASSYDRVGSPLHF	TGTGCCAGCAGTTACGACAGGGTTGGTTCACCCCTCCACTTT
TRBV27	TRBJ1-1	.	.	CASRPYSGDTEAFF	TGTGCCAGCAGGCCGTATTCAGGGGACACTGAAGCTTTCTTT
TRBV19	TRBJ2-1	.	.	CASSLRIQANEQFF	TGTGCCAGTAGTTTGAGGATACAGGCCAATGAGCAGTTCTTC
TRBV11-2	TRBJ2-3	.	few	CASSLDPLSVRYF	TGTGCCAGCAGCTTAGATCCCCTCTCGGTACGGTATTTT
TRBV4-3	TRBJ2-2	.	few	CASSQGTAGHTGELFF	TGCGCCAGCAGCCAAGGGACAGCAGGACACACCGGGGAGCTGTTTTTT
TRBV30	TRBJ2-1	TRBD2	.	CARGLAGEDEQFF	TGTGCCAGAGGACTAGCGGGGGAAGATGAGCAGTTCTTC
TRBV5-1	TRBJ1-1	.	.	CASSQGTGAEAFF	TGCGCCAGCAGCCAAGGGACGGGGGCTGAAGCTTTCTTT
TRBV18	TRBJ1-2	.	few	CASSPPRQAGYTF	TGTGCCAGCTCACCACCGAGACAGGCTGGCTACACCTTC
TRBV28	TRBJ1-4	.	.	CASRPRGSMGKLFF	TGTGCCAGCAGGCCCAGGGGATCCATGGGAAAACTGTTTTTT
TRBV11-1	TRBJ2-7	.	.	CASSLPTPHEQYF	TGTGCCAGCAGCCTACCGACACCCCACGAGCAGTACTTC
TRBV11-2	TRBJ2-1	TRBD2	.	CASSPFTSGGADEQFF	TGTGCCAGCAGCCCCTTCACTAGCGGGGGGGCGGATGAGCAGTTCTTC
TRBV30	TRBJ2-5	TRBD1	.	CAWSRTGSFETQYF	TGTGCCTGGAGCCGGACAGGGAGTTTCGAGACCCAGTACTTC
TRBV7-2	TRBJ2-3	.	.	CASRVNTDTQYF	TGTGCCAGCAGAGTAAATACAGATACGCAGTATTTT
TRBV9	TRBJ1-2	TRBD1	.	CASSPTGRFYGYTF	TGTGCCAGCAGCCCGACAGGGAGATTCTATGGCTACACCTTC
TRBV15	TRBJ2-3	.	.	CATSRVDGRTDTQYF	TGTGCCACCAGCAGAGTAGACGGGCGGACAGATACGCAGTATTTT
TRBV5-6	TRBJ2-3	TRBD2	.	CASQKHPGLADTDTQYF	TGTGCCAGCCAGAAGCACCCGGGACTAGCGGACACAGATACGCAGTATTTT
TRBV6-5	TRBJ1-6	TRBD1	.	CASRRTGGGSPLHF	TGTGCCAGCAGAAGGACAGGGGGTGGATCACCCCTCCACTTT
TRBV7-9	TRBJ2-2	TRBD1	.	CASSLTETGKTGELFF	TGTGCCAGCAGCTTAACGGAGACAGGGAAGACCGGGGAGCTGTTTTTT
TRBV2	TRBJ1-2	.	few	CASSETYGYTF	TGTGCCAGCAGTGAGACTTATGGCTACACCTTC
TRBV5-8	TRBJ1-2	TRBD1	few	CASSDRGGLYGYTF	TGTGCCAGCAGCGACAGGGGAGGACTCTATGGCTACACCTTC
TRBV5-1	TRBJ2-3	.	.	CASSSGTAPAATQYF	TGCGCCAGCAGCTCGGGGACTGCCCCGGCCGCTACGCAGTATTTT
TRBV6-6	TRBJ1-2	.	.	CASRIGLNYGYTF	TGTGCCAGCAGGATCGGACTTAACTATGGCTACACCTTC
TRBV30	TRBJ1-5	TRBD1	.	CAWSGTGGQPQHF	TGTGCCTGGAGCGGGACAGGGGGTCAGCCCCAGCATTTT
TRBV6-1	TRBJ2-2	TRBD1	.	CASGPVQGRYDFF	TGTGCCAGCGGCCCAGTACAGGGGCGGTACGACTTTTTT
TRBV19	TRBJ1-1	TRBD1	.	CASSFGQANTEAFF	TGTGCCAGTAGTTTCGGACAGGCGAACACTGAAGCTTTCTTT